These 12 T cell receptor beta chains share one sample of origin, sequenced in a study of blood T cell repertoires in COVID-19. The assay was immunoSEQ multiplex PCR, and TCRdb's table has in-frame clones only and misses some. This sample has about 150,000 clones, with about nine tenths found just once. Sequencing was done on a sample of peripheral blood. These receptors all come from a woman aged 55-75 years with active or convalescent COVID-19.

The chain recombines TRBV7-3 with TRBJ1-1; 7 bases align to TRBD1. Germline V lookup: CDR1 SGHTA, CDR2 FQGTGA. With 4 bases clipped from V and 3 bases from J, the junction kept 2 bases outside the gene matches. The CDR3 has 13 residues. The CDR3 DNA follows: TGTGCCAGCAGCTACACAGGGGACACTGAAGCTTTCTTT. The encoded protein is CASSYTGDTEAFF. Combining the CDR3 with reference TRBV7-3 and TRBJ1-1 gives the whole variable domain GAGVSQTPSNKVTEKGKYVELRCDPISGHTALYWYRQSLGQGPEFLIYFQGTGAADDSGLPNDRFFAVRPEGSVSTLKIQRTERGDSAVYLCASSYTGDTEAFFGQGTRLTVV.

This clone appeared a few times. The chain has TRBV6-5 and TRBJ2-7; a possible D gene is TRBD1 (6 bases). This CDR3 is 15 amino acids long. The germline gives CDR1 MNHEY, CDR2 SVGAGI. The ends were cut back, 6 bases at V and 0 bases at J, with 15 bases in the middle. The CDR3 sequence is CASRKSWDTSYEQYF. As DNA, the CDR3 is TGTGCCAGCAGGAAGAGCTGGGACACCTCCTACGAGCAGTACTTC.

This chain links TRBV19 with TRBJ1-2; 8 bases line up with TRBD1. Germline V lookup: CDR1 LNHDA, CDR2 SQIVND (reference sequence). With V trimmed by 4 bases and J by 4 bases, 5 bases remained unmatched. There are 14 residues in the CDR3. CDR3 nucleotides: TGTGCCAGTAGTACCGGACAGGGCACCTATGGCTACACCTTC. Its protein product is CASSTGQGTYGYTF.

The chain employs TRBV2 and TRBJ2-7; TRBD2 aligns across 8 bases. Germline lookup yields CDR1 SNHLY and CDR2 FYNNEI. The CDR3 runs to 14 residues. The J segment lost 0 bases and the V segment lost 7 bases, leaving 5 bases of the junction unmatched. The CDR3 region is CASNLAGISYEQYF. CDR3 DNA sequence: TGTGCCAGCAATTTAGCGGGGATCTCCTACGAGCAGTACTTC.

The chain carries TRBV7-2 and TRBJ1-2; perhaps TRBD1 as D (6 bases). Trimming left V 3 bases short and J 7 bases short, with 12 bases between. Germline loops: CDR1 SGHTA, CDR2 FQGNSA. The CDR3 sequence is 13 residues long. CDR3 DNA sequence: TGTGCCAGCAGCTTGGGGGGGCCAGGTGGCTACACCTTC. It is translated as CASSLGGPGGYTF.

V usage is TRBV4-1 and J usage is TRBJ1-6; D is perhaps TRBD1 (6 bases). V was pared by 6 bases and J by 6 bases, with 12 bases between. The V gene's germline CDR1 is MGHRA and CDR2 YSYEKL. The CDR3 has 14 residues. This CDR3 is CASSRTGSNSPLHF. The CDR3 region has the DNA TGCGCCAGCAGTCGCACAGGGTCTAATTCACCCCTCCACTTT.

This clone was observed once. The chain joins TRBV7-2 to TRBJ2-7; possibly TRBD1 for D (6 bases). Between the trimmed V and J ends, which lost 5 bases and 4 bases, there was a span of 21 bases. This CDR3 is 16 amino acids long. Germline CDR1 and CDR2: SGHTA and FQGNSA. The CDR3 region is CASSGLPGTHGYEQYF. In DNA, the CDR3 is TGTGCCAGCAGCGGTTTACCCGGGACACACGGTTACGAGCAGTACTTC.

This chain joins TRBV11-2 and TRBJ2-5, with 12 bases lining up with TRBD2. The length of the CDR3 is 15 residues. Germline lookup yields CDR1 SGHAT and CDR2 FQNNGV. The V segment lost 3 bases and the J segment 5 bases; nucleotides outside the gene matches: 4. The CDR3 is CASSFLAGGPETQYF. The CDR3 bases are TGTGCCAGCAGCTTCCTAGCGGGGGGGCCGGAGACCCAGTACTTC.

The chain uses TRBV7-8 and TRBJ2-2, with 8 bases aligning to TRBD1. Germline V CDR1 and CDR2: SGHVS, FQNEAQ. Losses at the gene ends were 5 bases for V and 7 bases for J; bases not matched to a gene: 12. The CDR3 runs 16 residues. In DNA, the CDR3 is TGTGCCAGCAGCACAACGCCCAGGGGGCAAAGCGGGGAGCTGTTTTTT. Amino acids: CASSTTPRGQSGELFF.

The J gene is TRBJ2-3, the V gene TRBV7-9, with D uncertain. Trimming took 5 bases from V and 4 from J, leaving 10 bases between them. Per germline, CDR1 SEHNR and CDR2 FQNEAQ (reference sequence). This CDR3 has 13 residues. In DNA form, the CDR3 reads TGTGCCAGCAGCATACAGCTCCCAGATACGCAGTATTTT. Translated: CASSIQLPDTQYF.

The chain uses TRBV4-3 and TRBJ1-2; TRBD1 matches at 7 bases. The germline CDR1 and CDR2 sequences are LGHNA and YSLEER. The CDR3 is 17 amino acids. Trimming cost V 4 bases and J 4 bases; bases outside gene matches: 15. The CDR3 bases are TGCGCCAGCAGCCCCGAGAAACAGGGGTCAGGTAGCTATGGCTACACCTTC. This gives the protein CASSPEKQGSGSYGYTF.

The rearrangement links TRBV19 to TRBJ1-2, with 9 bases fitting TRBD1. J was trimmed by 6 bases and V by 1 base; bases with no gene match: 3. The CDR3 sequence is 14 residues long. The germline V gene has CDR1 LNHDA and CDR2 SQIVND (reference sequence). The CDR3 nucleotides read TGTGCCAGTAGTATAGTTTGGACAGGGGATGGCTACACCTTC. The encoded protein is CASSIVWTGDGYTF.